Below are 22 T cell receptor beta chains sequenced from a single sample in a study of graft-versus-host responses after intestinal transplantation. Their target antigens are unknown. Method: immunoSEQ multiplex PCR; TCRdb's copy keeps in-frame clones and lacks some. This table has about 92,000 clones, 85% to 95% appearing once. The starting material was unstimulated CD8+ T cells sorted from spleen or lymph node cells, obtained before intestinal transplant. These TCRs come from a human donor who received an intestinal transplant.

The chain combines TRBV7-9 with TRBJ1-6; TRBD1 agrees at 9 bases. Germline lookup yields CDR1 SEHNR and CDR2 FQNEAQ (reference sequence). The CDR3 loop spans 16 amino acids. The V and J ends lost 5 bases and 10 bases, in that order; junction bases with no gene match: 12. The CDR3 DNA follows: TGTGCCAGCAGCGAATCGAACAGGGGGCGTTACTCACCCCTCCACTTT. Translation: CASSESNRGRYSPLHF.

This sequence joins TRBV5-4 and TRBJ2-7; D is perhaps TRBD1 (5 bases). Between the trimmed V and J ends, which lost 2 bases and 3 bases, there was a span of 9 bases. The germline V gene has CDR1 SGHNT and CDR2 YYREEE (reference sequence). The CDR3 totals 13 residues. This CDR3 is CASSLDDSYEQYF. Written as DNA, the CDR3 is TGTGCCAGCAGCTTAGACGACAGCTACGAGCAGTACTTC.

The chain employs TRBV15 and TRBJ2-3; 11 nucleotides agree with TRBD2. With 5 bases clipped from V and 6 bases from J, the junction kept 7 bases outside the gene matches. Germline V gene lookup returns CDR1 LNHNV and CDR2 YYDKDF (reference sequence). CDR3 length equals 15 residues. CDR3 coding DNA: TGTGCCACCAGCGCCGGGACTAGCGGTCCGGATACGCAGTATTTT. Amino acid sequence: CATSAGTSGPDTQYF.

The chain couples TRBV29-1 to TRBJ2-7; tentatively, D is TRBD2 (5 bases). The CDR3 has 12 amino acids. CDR1 and CDR2 (germline): SQVTM, ANQGSEA. V was pared by 2 bases and J by 2 bases, with 7 bases between. The chain's CDR3 is CSVESAAYEQYF. CDR3 DNA sequence: TGCAGCGTTGAATCAGCGGCCTACGAGCAGTACTTC.

V and J are TRBV2 and TRBJ2-1; D is undetermined. CDR3 length equals 12 residues. Trimming removed 4 bases at V and 8 bases at J, with 9 bases between. CDR1 SNHLY and CDR2 FYNNEI come from the germline V gene. The CDR3 DNA follows: TGTGCCAGCAGTGGATTAGAAGATGAGCAGTTCTTC. Its protein product is CASSGLEDEQFF.

The CDR3 sequence: CASSNWLDANTGELFF. The CDR3, as DNA: TGTGCCAGTAGTAATTGGCTTGACGCGAACACCGGGGAGCTGTTTTTT. V usage is TRBV19 and J usage is TRBJ2-2; D is uncertain. Germline CDR1 is LNHDA and CDR2 is SQIVND (reference sequence). The CDR3 is made up of 16 amino acids. Trimming took off 4 bases at V and 0 bases at J, with 12 bases between the two ends.

This chain links TRBV7-9 with TRBJ1-2; D is ambiguous. From germline, CDR1 is SEHNR and CDR2 FQNEAQ (reference sequence). V was pared by 5 bases and J by 3 bases, with 16 bases between. The CDR3 runs 15 residues. In DNA form, the CDR3 reads TGTGCCAGCAGCCTCGTGGGATTTGAATACTATGGCTACACCTTC. As protein: CASSLVGFEYYGYTF.

The chain's CDR3 is CASSVGGGPTDTQYF. CDR3 DNA: TGTGCCAGCAGCGTAGGCGGGGGGCCCACAGATACGCAGTATTTT. This rearrangement joins TRBV9 to TRBJ2-3; TRBD2 aligns across 8 bases. The CDR3 has 15 residues. V shed 0 bases, J shed 2 bases, and the junction held 2 bases outside the gene matches. The V gene's germline CDR1 is SGDLS and CDR2 YYNGEE.

The chain recombines TRBV10-2 with TRBJ2-7, with TRBD2 identical over 8 bases. Germline V gene sequence: CDR1 WSHSY, CDR2 SAAADI. V gave up 4 bases and J gave up 2 bases; unmatched junction bases: 7. This CDR3 is built from 15 residues. The CDR3: CASSGPLSGTYEQYF. Written as DNA, the CDR3 is TGCGCCAGCAGTGGCCCACTTAGCGGGACCTACGAGCAGTACTTC.

The chain combines TRBV29-1 with TRBJ1-1; 7 bases fit TRBD1. Trimming took 1 base from V and 3 from J; bases not matched to a gene: 2. In germline, CDR1 is SQVTM, CDR2 ANQGSEA. This CDR3 is built from 13 residues. CDR3 residues: CSVEATGDTEAFF. In DNA, the CDR3 is TGCAGCGTTGAAGCAACAGGGGACACTGAAGCTTTCTTT.

Only one count was recorded for this clone. V gene TRBV5-1 combines with J gene TRBJ1-1; D is possibly TRBD1 (5 bases). The CDR3 extends over 16 amino acids. Trimming took 2 bases from V and 3 from J, leaving 17 bases between them. Germline values: CDR1 SGHRS, CDR2 YFSETQ. Written as DNA, the CDR3 is TGCGCCAGCAGCTTCGGCCCCGTGGGGGAATACACTGAAGCTTTCTTT. It specifies CASSFGPVGEYTEAFF.

The sample holds a few counts of this clone. A far larger clone is one nucleotide away, so this likely arose from a read error. The rearrangement uses TRBV6-1 and TRBJ2-3, with 9 bases matching TRBD2. The germline V gene encodes CDR1 MNHNS and CDR2 SASEGT. CDR3 size: 15 residues. V lost 3 bases to trimming and J lost 1 base; unmatched junction nucleotides: 2. The CDR3 is CASSDSSGGTDTQYF. The CDR3 region has the DNA TGTGCCAGCAGTGACTCTAGCGGGGGCACAGATACGCAGTATTTT.

The chain combines TRBV9 with TRBJ2-1; 10 bases fit TRBD2. The junction had 2 bases not matched to a gene; V was cut back by 3 bases and J by 2 bases. The length of the CDR3 is 15 residues. The germline V gene has CDR1 SGDLS and CDR2 YYNGEE. The CDR3 DNA reads TGTGCCAGCAGCGGGAGCGGGAGGGCCTACAATGAGCAGTTCTTC. This translates into CASSGSGRAYNEQFF.

The chain employs TRBV7-9 and TRBJ1-5, with D maybe TRBD1 (6 bases). Germline CDR1 reads SEHNR; CDR2 reads FQNEAQ (reference sequence). V was clipped by 3 bases and J by 3 bases, with 15 bases between them. The CDR3 covers 16 residues. This CDR3 reads CASSFNTGMLNQPQHF. For the CDR3, the DNA is TGTGCCAGCAGCTTCAATACAGGGATGCTCAATCAGCCCCAGCATTTT.

This sequence joins TRBV6-1 and TRBJ2-7, with 9 bases that match TRBD1. The trim removed 5 bases at V and 5 bases at J, leaving 7 bases unmatched. The CDR3 is 14 residues long. Looked up from germline, CDR1 is MNHNS and CDR2 is SASEGT. This CDR3 reads CASSPGTGPNEQYF. In DNA form, the CDR3 reads TGTGCCAGCAGTCCCGGGACAGGGCCCAACGAGCAGTACTTC.

This chain joins TRBV27 and TRBJ2-2; D gene uncertain. V dropped 2 bases and J dropped 3 bases, with 7 bases sitting between them. The germline V gene encodes CDR1 MNHEY and CDR2 SMNVEV (reference sequence). The length of the CDR3 is 14 residues. CDR3: CASSLGVDTGELFF. The CDR3 bases are TGTGCCAGCAGTTTAGGGGTGGACACCGGGGAGCTGTTTTTT.

The V and J genes are TRBV6-5 and TRBJ2-7; D may be TRBD1 or TRBD2 (5 bases each). Trimming left V 6 bases short and J 2 bases short, with 11 bases between. This CDR3 contains 13 residues. CDR1 MNHEY and CDR2 SVGAGI come from the germline V gene. The CDR3 spells CASSRDGAYEQYF. For the CDR3, the DNA is TGTGCCAGCAGCAGGGACGGAGCCTACGAGCAGTACTTC.

The rearrangement uses TRBV4-1 and TRBJ1-1; a weak D match, TRBD1 (5 bases). Per germline, CDR1 MGHRA and CDR2 YSYEKL. The germline V and J ends were trimmed by 3 bases and 2 bases, with 16 bases remaining between them. This CDR3 is 16 amino acids long. This CDR3 is CASSHIWEGPNTEAFF. CDR3 nucleotide sequence: TGCGCCAGCAGCCATATCTGGGAGGGACCCAACACTGAAGCTTTCTTT.

This clone is a singleton in its sample. The CDR3 sequence: CASSWGVRDTGYTF. CDR3 DNA: TGTGCCAGCAGCTGGGGGGTCAGGGATACTGGCTACACCTTC. The rearrangement uses TRBV5-6 and TRBJ1-2; D may be TRBD1 (5 bases). Germline lookup yields CDR1 SGHDT and CDR2 YYEEEE. The CDR3 has 14 residues. Trimming pared 3 bases from V and 7 bases from J, leaving 16 bases between.

The sample holds one count of this clone. The chain recombines TRBV28 with TRBJ2-7; TRBD1 aligns across 11 bases. CDR3 size: 13 residues. CDR1 and CDR2 (germline): MDHEN, SYDVKM. With 8 bases clipped from V and 3 bases from J, the junction kept 3 bases outside the gene matches. In nucleotides, the CDR3 is TGTGCCAGCCAGGGGACAGGGGGCTACGAGCAGTACTTC. The encoded protein is CASQGTGGYEQYF.

V is TRBV9 and J is TRBJ2-2; D unresolved. The CDR3 has 15 residues. Trimming took off 0 bases at V and 7 bases at J, with 13 bases between the two ends. Germline V CDR1 and CDR2: SGDLS, YYNGEE. The CDR3 here is CASSVVGSGFGELFF. As DNA, the CDR3 is TGTGCCAGCAGCGTAGTGGGGTCGGGTTTCGGGGAGCTGTTTTTT.

The gene calls are TRBV5-6 and TRBJ2-7; D assignment may be TRBD1 or TRBD2 (5 bases each). CDR3 length equals 12 residues. The V gene lost 3 bases and the J gene lost 7 bases, with 11 bases spanning the gap. CDR1 and CDR2 from the germline V gene are SGHDT and YYEEEE. CDR3 amino acids: CASSSGTDEQYF. CDR3 coding DNA: TGTGCCAGCAGCTCGGGGACGGATGAGCAGTACTTC.